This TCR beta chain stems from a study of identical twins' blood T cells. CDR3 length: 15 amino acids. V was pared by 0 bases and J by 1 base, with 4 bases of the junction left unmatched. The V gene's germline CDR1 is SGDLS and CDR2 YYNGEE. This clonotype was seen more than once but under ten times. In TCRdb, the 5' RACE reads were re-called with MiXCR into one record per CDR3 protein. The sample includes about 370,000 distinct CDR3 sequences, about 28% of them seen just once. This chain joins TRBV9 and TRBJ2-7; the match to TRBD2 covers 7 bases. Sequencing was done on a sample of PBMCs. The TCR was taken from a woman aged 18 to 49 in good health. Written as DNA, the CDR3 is TGTGCCAGCAGCGTAGATCCAGCGGGATCCTACGAGCAGTACTTC. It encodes CASSVDPAGSYEQYF.